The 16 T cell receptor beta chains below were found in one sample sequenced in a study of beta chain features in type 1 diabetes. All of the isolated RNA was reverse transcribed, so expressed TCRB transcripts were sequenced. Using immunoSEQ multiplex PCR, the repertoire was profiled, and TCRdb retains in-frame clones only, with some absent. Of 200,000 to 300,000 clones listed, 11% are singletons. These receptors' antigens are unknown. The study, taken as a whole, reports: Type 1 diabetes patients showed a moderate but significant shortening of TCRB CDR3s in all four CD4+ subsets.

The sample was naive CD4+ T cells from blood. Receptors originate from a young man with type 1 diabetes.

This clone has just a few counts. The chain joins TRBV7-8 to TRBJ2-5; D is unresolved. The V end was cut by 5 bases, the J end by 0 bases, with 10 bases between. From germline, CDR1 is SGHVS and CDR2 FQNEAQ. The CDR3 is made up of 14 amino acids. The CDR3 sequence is CASSRALYQETQYF. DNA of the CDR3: TGTGCCAGCAGCCGAGCGTTGTACCAAGAGACCCAGTACTTC.

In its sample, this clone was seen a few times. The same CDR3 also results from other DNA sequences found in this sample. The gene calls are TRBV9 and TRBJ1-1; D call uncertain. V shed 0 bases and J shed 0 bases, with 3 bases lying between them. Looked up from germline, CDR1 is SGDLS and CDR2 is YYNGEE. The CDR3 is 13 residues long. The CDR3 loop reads CASSVAVNTEAFF. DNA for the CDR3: TGTGCCAGCAGCGTAGCAGTGAACACTGAAGCTTTCTTT. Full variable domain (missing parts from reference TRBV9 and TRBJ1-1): DSGVTQTPKHLITATGQRVTLRCSPRSGDLSVYWYQQSLDQGLQFLIQYYNGEERAKGNILERFSAQQFPDLHSELNLSSLELGDSALYFCASSVAVNTEAFFGQGTRLTVV.

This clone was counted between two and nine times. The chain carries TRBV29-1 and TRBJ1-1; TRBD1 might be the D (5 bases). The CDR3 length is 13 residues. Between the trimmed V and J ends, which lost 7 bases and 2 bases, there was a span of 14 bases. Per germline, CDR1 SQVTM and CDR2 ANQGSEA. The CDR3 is CSGQRQPNTEAFF. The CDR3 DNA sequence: TGCAGCGGGCAAAGACAGCCCAACACTGAAGCTTTCTTT.

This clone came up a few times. The CDR3 coding sequence is TGTGCCAGCTCCCCCTCAGGAGGCTCCTACGAGCAGTACTTC. Its protein product is CASSPSGGSYEQYF. The J gene is TRBJ2-7, the V gene TRBV18; perhaps TRBD2 as D (5 bases). The CDR3 is 14 amino acids. Trimming shortened V by 6 bases and J by 0 bases, and 12 bases separated the two germline ends. Germline V CDR1 and CDR2: KGHSH, LQKENI.

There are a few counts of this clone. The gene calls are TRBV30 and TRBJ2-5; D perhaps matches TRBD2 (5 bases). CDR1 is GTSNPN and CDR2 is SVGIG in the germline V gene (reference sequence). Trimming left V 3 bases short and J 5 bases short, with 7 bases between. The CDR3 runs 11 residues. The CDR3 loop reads CAWSRGETQYF. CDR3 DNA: TGTGCCTGGAGCCGAGGGGAGACCCAGTACTTC.

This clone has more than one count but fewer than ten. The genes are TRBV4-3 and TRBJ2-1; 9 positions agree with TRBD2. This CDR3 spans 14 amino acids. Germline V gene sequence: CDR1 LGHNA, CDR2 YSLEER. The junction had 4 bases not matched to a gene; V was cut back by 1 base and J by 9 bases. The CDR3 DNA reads TGCGCCAGCAGCCAAGGCGGGGGGGACGCTGAGCAGTTCTTC. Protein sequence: CASSQGGGDAEQFF.

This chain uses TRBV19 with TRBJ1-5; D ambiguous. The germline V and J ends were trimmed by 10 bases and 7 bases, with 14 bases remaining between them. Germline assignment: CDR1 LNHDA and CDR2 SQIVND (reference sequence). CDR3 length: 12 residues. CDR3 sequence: CAKRVIGQPQHF. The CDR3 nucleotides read TGTGCCAAGAGGGTAATCGGGCAGCCCCAGCATTTT.

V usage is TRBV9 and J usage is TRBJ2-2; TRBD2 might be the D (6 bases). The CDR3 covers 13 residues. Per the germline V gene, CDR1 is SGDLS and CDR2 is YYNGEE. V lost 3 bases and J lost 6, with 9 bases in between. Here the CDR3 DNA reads TGTGCCAGCAGCGCCTCGGGGGCCGGGGAGCTGTTTTTT. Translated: CASSASGAGELFF.

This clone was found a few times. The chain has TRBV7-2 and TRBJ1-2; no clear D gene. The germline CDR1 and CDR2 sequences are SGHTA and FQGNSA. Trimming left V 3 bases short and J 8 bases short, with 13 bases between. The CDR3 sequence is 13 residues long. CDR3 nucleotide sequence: TGTGCCAGCAGCTTCTATAGATCCGCAGGCTACACCTTC. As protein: CASSFYRSAGYTF.

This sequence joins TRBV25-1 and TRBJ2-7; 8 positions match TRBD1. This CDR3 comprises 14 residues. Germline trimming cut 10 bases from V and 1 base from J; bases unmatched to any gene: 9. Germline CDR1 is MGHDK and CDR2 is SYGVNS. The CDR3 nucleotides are TGTGCCACAAGCGGACAGGGCTGGTCCTACGAGCAGTACTTC. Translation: CATSGQGWSYEQYF.

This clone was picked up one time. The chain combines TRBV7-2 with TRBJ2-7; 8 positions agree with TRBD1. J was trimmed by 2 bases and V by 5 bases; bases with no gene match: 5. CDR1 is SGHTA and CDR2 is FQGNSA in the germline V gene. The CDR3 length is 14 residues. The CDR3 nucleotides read TGTGCCAGCAGCGCGCGACAGGGGCCCTACGAGCAGTACTTC. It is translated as CASSARQGPYEQYF.

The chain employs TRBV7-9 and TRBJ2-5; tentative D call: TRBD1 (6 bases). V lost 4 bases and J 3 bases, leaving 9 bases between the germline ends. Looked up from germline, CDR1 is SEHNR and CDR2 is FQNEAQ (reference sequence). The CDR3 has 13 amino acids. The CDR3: CASSWTAKETQYF. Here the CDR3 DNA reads TGTGCCAGCAGCTGGACAGCTAAAGAGACCCAGTACTTC.

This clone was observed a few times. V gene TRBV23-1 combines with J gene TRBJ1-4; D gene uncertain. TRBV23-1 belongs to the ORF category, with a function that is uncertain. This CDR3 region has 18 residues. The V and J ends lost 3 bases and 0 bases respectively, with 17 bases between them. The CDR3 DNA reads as TGCGCCAGCAGTCACCGGGGTGGGAGGGAGGCAACTAATGAAAAACTGTTTTTT. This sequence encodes CASSHRGGREATNEKLFF.

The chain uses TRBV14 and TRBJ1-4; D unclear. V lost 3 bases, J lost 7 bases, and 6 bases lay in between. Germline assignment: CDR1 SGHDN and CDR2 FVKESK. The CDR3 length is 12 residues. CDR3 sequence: CASSHSVEKLFF. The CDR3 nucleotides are TGTGCCAGCAGCCATTCAGTTGAAAAACTGTTTTTT.

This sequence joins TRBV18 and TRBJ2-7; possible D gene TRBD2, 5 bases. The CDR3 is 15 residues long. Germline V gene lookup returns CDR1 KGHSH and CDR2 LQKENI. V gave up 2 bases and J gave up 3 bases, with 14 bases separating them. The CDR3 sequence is CASSPGSGPYYEQYF. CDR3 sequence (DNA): TGTGCCAGCTCACCAGGCAGCGGACCTTACTACGAGCAGTACTTC.

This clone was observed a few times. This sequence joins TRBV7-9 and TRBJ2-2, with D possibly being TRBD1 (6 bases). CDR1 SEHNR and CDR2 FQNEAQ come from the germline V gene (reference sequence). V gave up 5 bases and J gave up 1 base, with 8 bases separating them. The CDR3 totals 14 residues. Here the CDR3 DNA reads TGTGCCAGCAGCAGGGGACAGAACACCGGGGAGCTGTTTTTT. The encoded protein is CASSRGQNTGELFF. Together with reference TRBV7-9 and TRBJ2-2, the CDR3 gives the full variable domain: DTGVSQNPRHKITKRGQNVTFRCDPISEHNRLYWYRQTLGQGPEFLTYFQNEAQLEKSRLLSDRFSAERPKGSFSTLEIQRTEQGDSAMYLCASSRGQNTGELFFGEGSRLTVL.